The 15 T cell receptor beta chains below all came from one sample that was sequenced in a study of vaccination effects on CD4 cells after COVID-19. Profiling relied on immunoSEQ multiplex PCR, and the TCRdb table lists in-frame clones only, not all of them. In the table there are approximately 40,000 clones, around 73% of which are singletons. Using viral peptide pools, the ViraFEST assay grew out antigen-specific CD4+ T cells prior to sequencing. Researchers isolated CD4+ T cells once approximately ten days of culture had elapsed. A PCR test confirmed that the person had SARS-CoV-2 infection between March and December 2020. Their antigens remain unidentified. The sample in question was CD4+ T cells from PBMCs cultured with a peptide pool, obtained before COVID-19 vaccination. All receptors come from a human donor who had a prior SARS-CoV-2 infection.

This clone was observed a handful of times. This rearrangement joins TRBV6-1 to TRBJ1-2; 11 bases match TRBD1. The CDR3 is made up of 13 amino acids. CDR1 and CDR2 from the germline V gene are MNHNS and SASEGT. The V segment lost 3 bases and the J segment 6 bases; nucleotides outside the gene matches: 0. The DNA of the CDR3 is TGTGCCAGCAGTGAGGGACAGGGGGATGGCTACACCTTC. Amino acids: CASSEGQGDGYTF.

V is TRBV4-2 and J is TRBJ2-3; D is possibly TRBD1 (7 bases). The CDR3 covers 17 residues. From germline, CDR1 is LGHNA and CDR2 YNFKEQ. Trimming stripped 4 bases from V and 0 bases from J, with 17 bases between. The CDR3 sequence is CASSPHLQGTSTDTQYF. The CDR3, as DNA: TGTGCCAGCAGCCCCCACCTACAGGGGACTAGCACAGATACGCAGTATTTT.

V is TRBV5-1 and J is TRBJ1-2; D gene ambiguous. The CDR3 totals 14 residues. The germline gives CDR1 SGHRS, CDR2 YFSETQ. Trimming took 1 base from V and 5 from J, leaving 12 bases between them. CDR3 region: CASSLSEGLYGYTF. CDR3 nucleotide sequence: TGCGCCAGCAGCTTGAGTGAGGGCCTTTATGGCTACACCTTC. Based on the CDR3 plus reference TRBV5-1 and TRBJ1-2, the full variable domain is KAGVTQTPRYLIKTRGQQVTLSCSPISGHRSVSWYQQTPGQGLQFLFEYFSETQRNKGNFPGRFSGRQFSNSRSEMNVSTLELGDSALYLCASSLSEGLYGYTFGSGTRLTVV.

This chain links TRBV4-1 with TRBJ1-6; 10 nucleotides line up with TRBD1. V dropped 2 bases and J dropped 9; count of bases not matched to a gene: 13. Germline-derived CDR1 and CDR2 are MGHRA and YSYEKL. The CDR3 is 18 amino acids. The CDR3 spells CASSQSRSGTGVISPLHF. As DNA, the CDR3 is TGCGCCAGCAGCCAAAGTCGGTCGGGGACAGGGGTTATTTCACCCCTCCACTTT.

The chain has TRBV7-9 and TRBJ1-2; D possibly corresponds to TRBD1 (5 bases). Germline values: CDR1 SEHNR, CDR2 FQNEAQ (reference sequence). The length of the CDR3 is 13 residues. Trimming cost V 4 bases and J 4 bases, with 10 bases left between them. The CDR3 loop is CASSYRDGYGYTF. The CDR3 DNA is TGTGCCAGCAGCTACCGGGACGGCTATGGCTACACCTTC.

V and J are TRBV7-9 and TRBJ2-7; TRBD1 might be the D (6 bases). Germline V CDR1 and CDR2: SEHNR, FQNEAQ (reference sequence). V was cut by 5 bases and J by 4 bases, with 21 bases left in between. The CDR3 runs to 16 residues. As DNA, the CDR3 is TGTGCCAGCAGCCTAACTCCGGGACACCCAACGTACGAGCAGTACTTC. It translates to CASSLTPGHPTYEQYF. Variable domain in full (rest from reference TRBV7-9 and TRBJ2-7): DTGVSQNPRHKITKRGQNVTFRCDPISEHNRLYWYRQTLGQGPEFLTYFQNEAQLEKSRLLSDRFSAERPKGSFSTLEIQRTEQGDSAMYLCASSLTPGHPTYEQYFGPGTRLTVT.

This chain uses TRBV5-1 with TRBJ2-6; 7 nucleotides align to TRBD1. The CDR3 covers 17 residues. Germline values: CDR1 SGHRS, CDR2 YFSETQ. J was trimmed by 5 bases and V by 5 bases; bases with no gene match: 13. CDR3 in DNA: TGCGCCAGCAGAAGGGGGTCGACGACAGGGCGGGCCAACGTCCTGACTTTC. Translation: CASRRGSTTGRANVLTF. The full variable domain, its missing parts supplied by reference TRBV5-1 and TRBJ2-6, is KAGVTQTPRYLIKTRGQQVTLSCSPISGHRSVSWYQQTPGQGLQFLFEYFSETQRNKGNFPGRFSGRQFSNSRSEMNVSTLELGDSALYLCASRRGSTTGRANVLTFGAGSRLTVL.

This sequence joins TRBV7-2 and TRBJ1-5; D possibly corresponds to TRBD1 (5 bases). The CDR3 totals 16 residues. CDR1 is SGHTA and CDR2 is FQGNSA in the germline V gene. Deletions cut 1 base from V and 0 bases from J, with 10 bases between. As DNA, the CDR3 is TGTGCCAGCAGCTTAGTTTCGGGGGGTAGCAATCAGCCCCAGCATTTT. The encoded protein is CASSLVSGGSNQPQHF.

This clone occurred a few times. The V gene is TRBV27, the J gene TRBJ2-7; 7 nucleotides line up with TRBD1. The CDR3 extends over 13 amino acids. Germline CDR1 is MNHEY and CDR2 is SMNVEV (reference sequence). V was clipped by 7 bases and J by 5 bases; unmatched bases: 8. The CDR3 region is CASKRTGHDEQYF. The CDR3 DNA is TGTGCCAGCAAAAGGACAGGTCACGACGAGCAGTACTTC.

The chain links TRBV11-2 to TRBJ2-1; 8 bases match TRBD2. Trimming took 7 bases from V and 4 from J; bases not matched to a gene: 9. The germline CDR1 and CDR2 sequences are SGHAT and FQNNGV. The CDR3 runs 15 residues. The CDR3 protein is CASTSRTSQYNEQFF. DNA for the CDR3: TGTGCCAGCACCTCTCGGACTAGCCAGTACAATGAGCAGTTCTTC.

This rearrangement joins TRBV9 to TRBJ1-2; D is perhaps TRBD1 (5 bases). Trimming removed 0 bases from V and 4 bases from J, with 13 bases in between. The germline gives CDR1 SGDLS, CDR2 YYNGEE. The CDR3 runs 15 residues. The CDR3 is CASSVGADSVYGYTF. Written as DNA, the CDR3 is TGTGCCAGCAGCGTAGGGGCCGACAGCGTCTATGGCTACACCTTC.

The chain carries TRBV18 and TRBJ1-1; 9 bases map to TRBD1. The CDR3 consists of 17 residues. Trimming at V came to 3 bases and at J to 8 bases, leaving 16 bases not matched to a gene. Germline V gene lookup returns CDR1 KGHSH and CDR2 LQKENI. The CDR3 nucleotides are TGTGCCAGCTCACCCACACAACAGGGGGCTATTCGTCTGGAAGCTTTCTTT. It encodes CASSPTQQGAIRLEAFF. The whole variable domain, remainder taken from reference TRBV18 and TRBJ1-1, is NAGVMQNPRHLVRRRGQEARLRCSPMKGHSHVYWYRQLPEEGLKFMVYLQKENIIDESGMPKERFSAEFPKEGPSILRIQQVVRGDSAAYFCASSPTQQGAIRLEAFFGQGTRLTVV.

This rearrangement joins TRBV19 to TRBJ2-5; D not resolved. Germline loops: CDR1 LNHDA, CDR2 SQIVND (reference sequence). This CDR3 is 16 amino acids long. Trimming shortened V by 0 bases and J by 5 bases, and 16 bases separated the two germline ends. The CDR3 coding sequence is TGTGCCAGTAGTATAGATCGGACCACCGAGAGGGAGACCCAGTACTTC. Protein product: CASSIDRTTERETQYF.

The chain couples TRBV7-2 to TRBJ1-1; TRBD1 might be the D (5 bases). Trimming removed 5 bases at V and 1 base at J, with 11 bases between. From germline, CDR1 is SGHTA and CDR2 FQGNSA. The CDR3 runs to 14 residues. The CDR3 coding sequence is TGTGCCAGCAGCCCCAGACAGTGGAACACTGAAGCTTTCTTT. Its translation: CASSPRQWNTEAFF.

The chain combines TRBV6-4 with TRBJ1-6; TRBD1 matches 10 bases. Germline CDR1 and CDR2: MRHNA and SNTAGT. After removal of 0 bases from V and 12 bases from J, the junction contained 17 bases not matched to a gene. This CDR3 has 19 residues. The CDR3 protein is CASSDSKKDRGNFGGPLHF. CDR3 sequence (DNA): TGTGCCAGCAGTGACTCGAAAAAGGACAGGGGGAATTTTGGGGGACCCCTCCACTTT.